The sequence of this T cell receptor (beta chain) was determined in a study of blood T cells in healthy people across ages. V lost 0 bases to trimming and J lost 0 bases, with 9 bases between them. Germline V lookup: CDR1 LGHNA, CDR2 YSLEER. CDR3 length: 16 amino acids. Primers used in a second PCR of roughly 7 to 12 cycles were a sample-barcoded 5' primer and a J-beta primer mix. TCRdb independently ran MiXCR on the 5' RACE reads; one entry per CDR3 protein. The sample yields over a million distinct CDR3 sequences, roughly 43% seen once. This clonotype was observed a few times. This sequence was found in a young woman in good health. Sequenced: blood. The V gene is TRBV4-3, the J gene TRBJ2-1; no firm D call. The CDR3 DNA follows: TGCGCCAGCAGCCAAGATATCGTAAACTCCTACAATGAGCAGTTCTTC. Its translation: CASSQDIVNSYNEQFF.